This T cell receptor beta chain originates from a study of cytotoxic CD8 clonotypes in ibrutinib-treated CLL. Study-wide points: Clonality (at baseline) was higher than in age-matched healthy donors and tracked circulating CD8+ T-cell counts. Contraction or stability on treatment was seen for public clonotypes, which were uncommon. At progression, clonality fell back toward baseline after rising at ibrutinib response.

Comment on this clone: No antigen is known for it.

This CDR3 is built from 13 residues. V was clipped by 3 bases and J by 2 bases, with 7 bases between them. Per germline, CDR1 SSHAT and CDR2 FNYEAQ (reference sequence). The targeted sequencing depth was 1 in 200,000 to 1 in 1 million T cells. Data came from immunoSEQ multiplex PCR; TCRdb stores just in-frame clones and leaves some out. Of some 81,000 clones listed, roughly 80% were seen once; the top ten hold about 4.8%. V is TRBV7-7 and J is TRBJ2-5, with D tentatively TRBD2 (6 bases). Sequences were derived from PBMCs, sampled after 12 months of ibrutinib treatment. The TCR comes from a human donor with chronic lymphocytic leukemia. The CDR3 DNA is TGTGCCAGCAGCTTCCGGGGGCAAGAGACCCAGTACTTC. Translation gives CASSFRGQETQYF.